The 4 T cell receptor beta chains reported below all come from one sample, sequenced in a study of blood T cell repertoires in COVID-19. The method was immunoSEQ multiplex PCR; TCRdb's version includes in-frame clones alone and lacks a portion of them. The table has roughly 320,000 clones, over 80% seen once; the top ten hold just under 6.5%. Sequenced: peripheral blood. The source of these receptors is a woman in her fifties or sixties with COVID-19, enrolled during active disease.

V gene TRBV7-8 combines with J gene TRBJ1-5; D is perhaps TRBD1 (5 bases). The germline V gene has CDR1 SGHVS and CDR2 FQNEAQ. The CDR3 spans 15 residues. The V end was cut by 0 bases, the J end by 4 bases, with 10 bases between. CDR3: CASSLAPAGNQPQHF. CDR3 bases: TGTGCCAGCAGCTTAGCGCCTGCAGGGAATCAGCCCCAGCATTTT.

The CDR3 nucleotides read TGCGCCAGCAGCTTGGACAGGGAATACAATGAGCAGTTCTTC. It is translated as CASSLDREYNEQFF. The chain links TRBV5-1 to TRBJ2-1; TRBD1 is a possible D gene (6 bases). Germline V gene lookup returns CDR1 SGHRS and CDR2 YFSETQ. V dropped 0 bases and J dropped 4 bases, with 8 bases sitting between them. The CDR3 extends over 14 amino acids.

The V gene is TRBV6-5, the J gene TRBJ1-1, with 8 bases lining up with TRBD1. CDR1 and CDR2 from the germline V gene are MNHEY and SVGAGI. V trimming: 6 bases; J trimming: 6 bases; junction bases outside the gene matches: 9. CDR3 length: 14 amino acids. CDR3 amino acids: CASSDTMTGAEAFF. The CDR3 nucleotides read TGTGCCAGCAGCGACACGATGACAGGGGCTGAAGCTTTCTTT.

The CDR3 loop is CASSIRSEAPLHF. Written as DNA, the CDR3 is TGTGCCAGTAGTATCAGGTCGGAGGCACCCCTCCACTTT. The chain employs TRBV19 and TRBJ1-6; D unresolved. The CDR3 sequence is 13 residues long. Germline-derived CDR1 and CDR2 are LNHDA and SQIVND (reference sequence). V dropped 3 bases and J dropped 11 bases, with 11 bases sitting between them.